The subject of this entry is one T cell receptor beta chain. The CDR3 has 14 residues. CDR1 is LNHDA and CDR2 is SQIVND in the germline V gene (reference sequence). V lost 8 bases and J lost 4; bases outside the gene matches: 11. These data come from a study of cytomegalovirus exposure and HLA in healthy donors. Overall study: Earlier, approximately 110 million unique TCR beta sequences were recovered from around 180 million T cells by an analysis.

The PCR contained 60 Vbeta and 13 Jbeta primers. Clones were read by immunoSEQ multiplex PCR, and TCRdb kept only the in-frame ones, dropping some. The table lists some 150,000 clones, about 80% of them singletons. The specimen was PBMCs. This clonotype was sampled from a man aged 25-45 years in good health and CMV-seronegative. V gene TRBV19 combines with J gene TRBJ2-7; 7 nucleotides agree with TRBD2. CDR3 protein: CASRARDYMYEQYF. Written as DNA, the CDR3 is TGTGCCAGTCGAGCCCGGGACTACATGTACGAGCAGTACTTC.